These 17 T cell receptor beta chains were sequenced from one sample in a study of blood T cells in healthy people across ages. The use of a sample-barcoded 5' primer and a J-beta primer mix characterized a second PCR of roughly 7 to 12 cycles. TCRdb independently ran MiXCR on the 5' RACE reads; one entry per CDR3 protein. This sample has some 880,000 distinct CDR3 sequences, with roughly 40% found just once. Input material: blood. These receptors were taken from a man aged 18-30 years in good health.

The chain couples TRBV27 to TRBJ2-1; D possibly corresponds to TRBD2 (5 bases). Deletions cut 1 base from V and 5 bases from J, with 9 bases between. The CDR3 has 14 residues. The germline gives CDR1 MNHEY, CDR2 SMNVEV (reference sequence). The CDR3 nucleotides read TGTGCCAGCAGTTTATTCCGGGAAAACAATGAGCAGTTCTTC. It translates to CASSLFRENNEQFF.

The J gene is TRBJ1-2, the V gene TRBV27; D remains ambiguous. This CDR3 has 13 amino acids. The V and J ends lost 5 bases and 0 bases respectively, with 7 bases between them. The germline CDR1 and CDR2 sequences are MNHEY and SMNVEV (reference sequence). DNA for the CDR3: TGTGCCAGCAGTGATCGGGCTAACTATGGCTACACCTTC. Translating gives CASSDRANYGYTF.

Remarks on this clonotype: Germline and junction disagree at one end, which may indicate a read error. The chain recombines TRBV15 with TRBJ1-2, with D maybe TRBD1 (5 bases). CDR3 length: 16 amino acids. Germline V gene data show CDR1 as LNHNV and CDR2 as YYDKDF (reference sequence). The CDR3 sequence is CAASRDGGRTNYGYTF. The DNA of the CDR3 is TGTGCCGCCAGCAGAGATGGGGGACGGACGAACTATGGCTACACCTTC.

The chain links TRBV14 to TRBJ1-2; D is perhaps TRBD1 (5 bases). The V gene's germline CDR1 is SGHDN and CDR2 FVKESK. The V end lost 1 base, the J end lost 6 bases, and 12 bases lay between the germline ends. The CDR3 length is 14 residues. CDR3 coding DNA: TGTGCCAGCAGCCAAGCAGGGAAACATAATGGCTACACCTTC. The encoded protein is CASSQAGKHNGYTF.

This clonotype was detected only a few times. A read error may be the cause here, since a much bigger clone is one base away. The CDR3 sequence: CASSPSGGSYGQYF. As DNA, the CDR3 is TGTGCCAGCAGCCCAAGCGGGGGTAGCTACGGGCAGTACTTC. The gene calls are TRBV7-9 and TRBJ2-5; 8 bases line up with TRBD2. This CDR3 contains 14 residues. V was clipped by 5 bases and J by 11 bases; unmatched bases: 13. CDR1 is SEHNR and CDR2 is FQNEAQ in the germline V gene (reference sequence).

This clonotype was detected ten times or more. J is TRBJ2-1 and V is TRBV12-3 or TRBV12-4; D tentatively reads TRBD1 or TRBD2 (6 bases each). Trimming removed 5 bases from V and 4 bases from J, with 12 bases in between. There are 14 residues in the CDR3. The CDR3 sequence is CASSTGGPYNEQFF. The CDR3 DNA sequence: TGTGCCAGCAGTACCGGGGGCCCTTACAATGAGCAGTTCTTC.

V and J are TRBV13 and TRBJ1-2; possibly TRBD1 for D (5 bases). The germline gives CDR1 PRHDT, CDR2 FYEKMQ (reference sequence). The CDR3 has 14 residues. Trimming removed 1 base from V and 4 bases from J, with 10 bases in between. This CDR3 reads CASSLDRQAYGYTF. DNA of the CDR3: TGTGCCAGCAGCTTAGACAGGCAAGCCTATGGCTACACCTTC.

This clonotype was seen at least ten times. The rearrangement joins TRBV10-3 to TRBJ2-7; 9 positions agree with TRBD2. Germline V lookup: CDR1 ENHRY, CDR2 SYGVKD. Trimming removed 2 bases from V and 5 bases from J; junction bases left unmatched: 7. The CDR3 has 15 residues. CDR3 region: CAISEPLAGSHEQYF. CDR3 DNA sequence: TGTGCCATCAGTGAGCCGCTAGCGGGGTCCCACGAGCAGTACTTC.

The J gene is TRBJ2-3, the V gene TRBV4-2; D not resolved. This CDR3 spans 16 amino acids. CDR1 and CDR2 from the germline V gene are LGHNA and YNFKEQ. Between the trimmed V and J ends, which lost 0 bases and 4 bases, there was a span of 14 bases. The CDR3 reads CASSQDGERVSDTQYF. DNA for the CDR3: TGTGCCAGCAGCCAAGATGGGGAAAGGGTTTCAGATACGCAGTATTTT.

This clonotype has ten or more counts. This chain uses TRBV24-1 with TRBJ2-3; possible D gene TRBD1, 6 bases. CDR3 size: 14 residues. V lost 7 bases and J lost 13, with 23 bases in between. Germline CDR1 and CDR2: KGHDR and SFDVKD. CDR3 protein: CATSDPYGTHIEYF. DNA of the CDR3: TGTGCCACCAGCGACCCTTACGGGACACATATTGAGTATTTT.

Comments on this clonotype: A much bigger clone sits one base away, suggesting this may be a read error. This chain uses TRBV10-3 with TRBJ1-2; weak D call: TRBD1 (6 bases). The germline V gene has CDR1 ENHRY and CDR2 SYGVKD. The CDR3 runs 13 residues. The V and J ends lost 2 bases and 8 bases respectively, with 12 bases between them. Here the CDR3 DNA reads TGTGCCATCAGTGAGCGAGGGGACAAGGGCTACACCTTC. This translates into CAISERGDKGYTF.

This clonotype showed up many times. This chain joins TRBV10-3 and TRBJ2-7; D tentatively reads TRBD1 or TRBD2 (5 bases each). The CDR3 is made up of 14 amino acids. Germline CDR1 ENHRY, CDR2 SYGVKD. V lost 7 bases and J lost 0, with 13 bases in between. The CDR3 sequence is CAITGQLSSYEQYF. Written as DNA, the CDR3 is TGTGCCATCACGGGGCAGCTGAGCTCCTACGAGCAGTACTTC.

The table lists this clonotype with a few counts. V is TRBV27 and J is TRBJ1-1; a weak D match, TRBD1 (5 bases). The CDR3 runs 15 residues. CDR1 is MNHEY and CDR2 is SMNVEV in the germline V gene (reference sequence). Trimming shortened V by 2 bases and J by 2 bases, and 12 bases separated the two germline ends. CDR3 sequence reads: CASSLVSGGNTEAFF. CDR3 nucleotide sequence: TGTGCCAGCAGTTTAGTTTCCGGGGGTAACACTGAAGCTTTCTTT.

This clonotype was detected only a few times. The chain couples TRBV30 to TRBJ2-7; D unresolved. The CDR3 spans 13 residues. Looked up from germline, CDR1 is GTSNPN and CDR2 is SVGIG (reference sequence). Trimming cost V 0 bases and J 5 bases, with 11 bases left between them. CDR3 bases: TGTGCCTGGAGTGTACGCACGGCTAACGAGCAGTACTTC. Amino acids: CAWSVRTANEQYF.

This clonotype was counted only a few times. This chain links TRBV5-1 with TRBJ2-3, with 13 nucleotides matching TRBD2. The V segment lost 9 bases and the J segment 2 bases; nucleotides outside the gene matches: 21. The CDR3 has 20 residues. Looked up from germline, CDR1 is SGHRS and CDR2 is YFSETQ. CDR3 in amino acids: CAILVPGRGTSGEYTDTQYF. The CDR3 DNA reads as TGCGCCATCTTAGTGCCGGGACGCGGGACTAGCGGGGAATACACAGATACGCAGTATTTT.

In this sample, this clonotype turned up a few times. The rearrangement joins TRBV5-1 to TRBJ1-1, with 8 bases aligning to TRBD1. The germline V gene encodes CDR1 SGHRS and CDR2 YFSETQ. J was trimmed by 6 bases and V by 4 bases; bases with no gene match: 5. This CDR3 region has 13 residues. The CDR3 DNA reads TGCGCCAGCAGCCCACAGGGGGAGTCTGAAGCTTTCTTT. Its translation: CASSPQGESEAFF.

V is TRBV9 and J is TRBJ2-2, with unresolved D. The CDR3 is 14 amino acids. Germline lookup yields CDR1 SGDLS and CDR2 YYNGEE. V lost 0 bases and J lost 5, with 8 bases in between. CDR3 sequence reads: CASSVDGRTGELFF. DNA of the CDR3: TGTGCCAGCAGCGTAGACGGAAGAACCGGGGAGCTGTTTTTT.